Included here is one T cell receptor (beta chain) sequence, with context. Profiling relied on immunoSEQ multiplex PCR, and the TCRdb table lists in-frame clones only, not all of them. The repertoire holds around 160,000 clones, 90% to 95% seen once, with more than 4.5% in the top ten. CDR3 length: 13 amino acids. Trimming removed 2 bases at V and 7 bases at J, with 11 bases between. From germline, CDR1 is SEHNR and CDR2 FQNEAQ (reference sequence). This entry belongs to a study of control samples from healthy donors and cancer patients. Sequencing was performed on blood. V gene TRBV7-9 combines with J gene TRBJ1-1, with D unresolved. The receptor's source is a man aged 18 to 30 in good health. The CDR3 protein is CASSLNSGNEAFF. CDR3 in DNA: TGTGCCAGCAGCTTAAATTCGGGGAATGAAGCTTTCTTT.